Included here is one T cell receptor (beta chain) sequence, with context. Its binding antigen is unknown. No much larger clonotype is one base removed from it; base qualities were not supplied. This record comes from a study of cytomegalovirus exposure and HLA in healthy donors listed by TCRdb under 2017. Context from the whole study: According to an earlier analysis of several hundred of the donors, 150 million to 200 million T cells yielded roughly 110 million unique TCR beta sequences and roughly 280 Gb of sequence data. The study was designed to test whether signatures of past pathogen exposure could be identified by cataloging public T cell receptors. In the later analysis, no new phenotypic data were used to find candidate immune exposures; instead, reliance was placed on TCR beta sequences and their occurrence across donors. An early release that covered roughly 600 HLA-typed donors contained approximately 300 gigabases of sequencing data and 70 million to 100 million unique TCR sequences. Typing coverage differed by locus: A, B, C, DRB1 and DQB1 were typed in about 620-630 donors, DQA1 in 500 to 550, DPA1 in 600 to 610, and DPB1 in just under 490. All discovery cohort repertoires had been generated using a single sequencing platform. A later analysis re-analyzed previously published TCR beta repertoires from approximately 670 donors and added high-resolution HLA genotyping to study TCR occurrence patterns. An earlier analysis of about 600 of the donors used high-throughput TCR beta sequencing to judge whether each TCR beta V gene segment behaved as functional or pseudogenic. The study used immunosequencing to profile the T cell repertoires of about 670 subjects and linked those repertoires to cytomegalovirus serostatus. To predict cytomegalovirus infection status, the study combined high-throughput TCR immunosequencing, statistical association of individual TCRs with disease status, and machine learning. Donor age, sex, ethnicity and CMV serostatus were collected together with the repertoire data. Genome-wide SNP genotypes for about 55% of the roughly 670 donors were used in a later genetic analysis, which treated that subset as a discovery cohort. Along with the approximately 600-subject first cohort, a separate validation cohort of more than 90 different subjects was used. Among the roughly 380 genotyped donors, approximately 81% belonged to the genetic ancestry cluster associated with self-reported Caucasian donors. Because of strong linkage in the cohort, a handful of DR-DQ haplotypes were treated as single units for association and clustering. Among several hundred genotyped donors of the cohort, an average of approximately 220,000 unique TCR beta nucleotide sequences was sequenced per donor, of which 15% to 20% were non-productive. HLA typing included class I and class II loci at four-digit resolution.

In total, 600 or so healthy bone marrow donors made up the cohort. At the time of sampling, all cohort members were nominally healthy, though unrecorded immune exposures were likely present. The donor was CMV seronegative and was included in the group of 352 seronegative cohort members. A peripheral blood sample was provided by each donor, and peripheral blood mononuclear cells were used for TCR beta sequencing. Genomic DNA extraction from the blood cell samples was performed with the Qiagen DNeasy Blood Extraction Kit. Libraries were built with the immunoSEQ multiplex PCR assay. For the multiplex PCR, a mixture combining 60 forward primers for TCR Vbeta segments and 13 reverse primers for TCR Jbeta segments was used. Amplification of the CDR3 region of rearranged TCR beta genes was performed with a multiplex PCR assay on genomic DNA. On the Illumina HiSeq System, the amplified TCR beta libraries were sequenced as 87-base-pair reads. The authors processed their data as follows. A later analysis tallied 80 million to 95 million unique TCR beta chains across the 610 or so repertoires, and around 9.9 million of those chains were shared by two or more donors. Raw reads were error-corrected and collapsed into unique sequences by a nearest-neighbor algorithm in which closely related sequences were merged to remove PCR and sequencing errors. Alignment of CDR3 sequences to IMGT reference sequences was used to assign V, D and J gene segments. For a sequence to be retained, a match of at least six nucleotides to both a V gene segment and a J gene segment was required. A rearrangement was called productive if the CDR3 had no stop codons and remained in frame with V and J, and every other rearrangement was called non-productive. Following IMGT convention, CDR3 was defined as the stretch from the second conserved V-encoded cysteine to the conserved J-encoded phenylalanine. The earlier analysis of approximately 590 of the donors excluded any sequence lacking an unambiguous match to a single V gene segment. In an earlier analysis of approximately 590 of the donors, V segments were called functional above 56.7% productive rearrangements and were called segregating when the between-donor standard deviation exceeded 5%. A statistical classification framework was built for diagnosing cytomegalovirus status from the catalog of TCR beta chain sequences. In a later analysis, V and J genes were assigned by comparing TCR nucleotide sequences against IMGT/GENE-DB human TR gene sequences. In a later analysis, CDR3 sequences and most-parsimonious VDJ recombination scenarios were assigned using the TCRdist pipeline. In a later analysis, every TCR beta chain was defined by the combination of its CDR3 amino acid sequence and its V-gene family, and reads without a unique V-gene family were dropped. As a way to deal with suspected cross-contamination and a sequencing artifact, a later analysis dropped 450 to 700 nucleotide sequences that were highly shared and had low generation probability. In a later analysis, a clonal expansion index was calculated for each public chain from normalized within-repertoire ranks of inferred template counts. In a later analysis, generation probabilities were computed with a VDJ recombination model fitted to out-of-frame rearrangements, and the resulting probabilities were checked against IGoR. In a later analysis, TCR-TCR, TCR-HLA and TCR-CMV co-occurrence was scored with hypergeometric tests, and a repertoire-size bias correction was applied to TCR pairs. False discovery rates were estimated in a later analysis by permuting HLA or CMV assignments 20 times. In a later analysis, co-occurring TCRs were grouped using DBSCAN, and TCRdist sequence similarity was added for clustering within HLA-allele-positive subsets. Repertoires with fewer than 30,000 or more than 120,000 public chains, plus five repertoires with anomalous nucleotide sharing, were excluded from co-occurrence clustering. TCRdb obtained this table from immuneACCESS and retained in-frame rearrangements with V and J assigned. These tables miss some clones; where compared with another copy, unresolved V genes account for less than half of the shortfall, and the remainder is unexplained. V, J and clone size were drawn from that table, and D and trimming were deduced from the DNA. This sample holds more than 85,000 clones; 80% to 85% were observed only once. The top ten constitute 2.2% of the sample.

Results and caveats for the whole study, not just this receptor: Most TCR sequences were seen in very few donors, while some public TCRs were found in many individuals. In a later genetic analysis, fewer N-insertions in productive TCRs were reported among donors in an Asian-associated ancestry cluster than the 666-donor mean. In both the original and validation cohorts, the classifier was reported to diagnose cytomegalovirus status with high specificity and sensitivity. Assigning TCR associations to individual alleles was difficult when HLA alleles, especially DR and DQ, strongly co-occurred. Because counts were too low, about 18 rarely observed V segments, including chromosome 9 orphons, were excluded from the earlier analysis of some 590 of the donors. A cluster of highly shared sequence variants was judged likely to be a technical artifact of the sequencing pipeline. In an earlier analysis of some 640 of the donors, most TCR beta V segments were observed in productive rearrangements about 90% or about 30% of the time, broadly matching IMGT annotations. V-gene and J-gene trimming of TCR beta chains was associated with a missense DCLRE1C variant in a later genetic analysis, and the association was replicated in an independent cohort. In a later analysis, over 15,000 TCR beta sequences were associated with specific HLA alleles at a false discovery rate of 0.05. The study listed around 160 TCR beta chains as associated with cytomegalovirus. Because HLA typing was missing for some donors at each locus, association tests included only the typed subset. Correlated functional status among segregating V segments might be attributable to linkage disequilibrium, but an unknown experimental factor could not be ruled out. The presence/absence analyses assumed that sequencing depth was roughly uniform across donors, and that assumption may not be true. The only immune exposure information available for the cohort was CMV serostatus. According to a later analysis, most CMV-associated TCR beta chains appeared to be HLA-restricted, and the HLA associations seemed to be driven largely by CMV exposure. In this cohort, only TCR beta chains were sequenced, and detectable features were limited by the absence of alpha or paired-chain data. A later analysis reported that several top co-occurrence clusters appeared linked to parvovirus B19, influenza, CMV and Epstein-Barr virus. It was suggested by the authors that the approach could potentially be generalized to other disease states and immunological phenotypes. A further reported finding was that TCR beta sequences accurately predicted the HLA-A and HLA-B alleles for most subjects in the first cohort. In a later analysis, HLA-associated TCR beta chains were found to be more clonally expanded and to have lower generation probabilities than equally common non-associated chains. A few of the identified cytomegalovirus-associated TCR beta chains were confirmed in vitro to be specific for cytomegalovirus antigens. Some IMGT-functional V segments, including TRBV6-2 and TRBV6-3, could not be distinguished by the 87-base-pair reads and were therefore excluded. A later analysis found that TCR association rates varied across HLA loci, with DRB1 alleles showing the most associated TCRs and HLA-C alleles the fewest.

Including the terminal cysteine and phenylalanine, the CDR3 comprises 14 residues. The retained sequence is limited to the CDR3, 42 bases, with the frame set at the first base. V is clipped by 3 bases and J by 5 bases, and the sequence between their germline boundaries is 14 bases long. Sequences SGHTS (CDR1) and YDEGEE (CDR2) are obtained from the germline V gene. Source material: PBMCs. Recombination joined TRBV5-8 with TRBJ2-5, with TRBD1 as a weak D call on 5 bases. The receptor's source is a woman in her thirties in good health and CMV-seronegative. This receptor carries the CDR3 CASSYGISGETQYF. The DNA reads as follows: TGTGCCAGCAGCTACGGAATCTCAGGGGAGACCCAGTACTTC. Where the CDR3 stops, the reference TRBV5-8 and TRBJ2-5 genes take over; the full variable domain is EAGVTQSPTHLIKTRGQQATLRCSPISGHTSVYWYQQALGLGLQFLLWYDEGEERNRGNFPPRFSGRQFPNYSSELNVNALELEDSALYLCASSYGISGETQYFGPGTRLLVL.